The 6 T cell receptor beta chains below all came from one sample that was sequenced in a study of memory CD4+ T cells and cytomegalovirus serostatus. Only in-frame clones appear in the TCRdb table, and some are missing; sequencing was by immunoSEQ multiplex PCR. The sample comprises tens of thousands of clones, under 90% of which are singletons, and about 0.5% rests with the top ten. The sort gate was single viable CD3+CD4+CD8-CD45RO+ cells for memory CD4+ T cells. Sequences were obtained from memory CD4+ T cells from blood. The origin of the receptors is an adult in good health and CMV-seronegative. Some clones in this sample may be carry-over from other donors' samples.

V usage is TRBV5-1 and J usage is TRBJ1-1; 7 positions agree with TRBD1. The CDR3 contains 14 residues. Germline CDR1 reads SGHRS; CDR2 reads YFSETQ. Trimming took 2 bases from V and 1 from J; bases not matched to a gene: 2. This chain's CDR3 is CASSLGTANTEAFF. The CDR3 bases are TGCGCCAGCAGCTTAGGGACAGCGAACACTGAAGCTTTCTTT. Using reference TRBV5-1 and TRBJ1-1 for the parts outside the CDR3, the full variable domain is KAGVTQTPRYLIKTRGQQVTLSCSPISGHRSVSWYQQTPGQGLQFLFEYFSETQRNKGNFPGRFSGRQFSNSRSEMNVSTLELGDSALYLCASSLGTANTEAFFGQGTRLTVV.

The chain carries TRBV10-2 and TRBJ2-3; 10 bases are a match to TRBD2. CDR3 length: 15 residues. Germline-derived CDR1 and CDR2 are WSHSY and SAAADI. The V segment lost 3 bases and the J segment 4 bases; nucleotides outside the gene matches: 4. The CDR3 region is CASSEAGGRADTQYF. In DNA form, the CDR3 reads TGCGCCAGCAGTGAAGCGGGAGGGCGGGCAGATACGCAGTATTTT.

The J gene is TRBJ1-1, the V gene TRBV2, with D possibly TRBD1 on 6 matching bases. CDR3 length: 12 amino acids. The V gene's germline CDR1 is SNHLY and CDR2 FYNNEI. V was clipped by 8 bases and J by 7 bases, with 14 bases between them. The CDR3 DNA sequence: TGTGCCAGCGGCAGGGGCTGGGTTGAAGCTTTCTTT. This codes for CASGRGWVEAFF.

This clone was found a few times. CDR3 sequence (DNA): TGTGCCAGCAGTTTACAGCCCAGGGCGGGGGAGCAGTACTTC. It specifies CASSLQPRAGEQYF. The rearrangement joins TRBV27 to TRBJ2-7; weak D call: TRBD2 (6 bases). The CDR3 totals 14 residues. Germline CDR1 is MNHEY and CDR2 is SMNVEV (reference sequence). The germline V and J ends were trimmed by 2 bases and 7 bases, with 15 bases remaining between them.

This clone was counted a single time. The chain links TRBV5-8 to TRBJ2-6; the D call may be TRBD1 or TRBD2 (5 bases each). The CDR3 contains 19 residues. Trimming left V 0 bases short and J 0 bases short, with 16 bases between. Germline loops: CDR1 SGHTS, CDR2 YDEGEE. This CDR3 reads CASSLAVRDGRSGANVLTF. DNA for the CDR3: TGTGCCAGCAGCTTGGCAGTCCGGGACGGTCGCTCTGGGGCCAACGTCCTGACTTTC.

Worth noting for this clone: This specimen includes other DNA sequences encoding the same CDR3. As DNA, the CDR3 is TGTGCCAGCTCACCGGGACAGGGGGCCTCCTACGAGCAGTACTTC. As protein: CASSPGQGASYEQYF. The chain joins TRBV18 to TRBJ2-7; 12 bases are a match to TRBD1. The CDR3 length is 15 residues. CDR1 and CDR2 (germline): KGHSH, LQKENI. J lost 0 bases, V lost 3 bases, and 0 bases had no gene match.